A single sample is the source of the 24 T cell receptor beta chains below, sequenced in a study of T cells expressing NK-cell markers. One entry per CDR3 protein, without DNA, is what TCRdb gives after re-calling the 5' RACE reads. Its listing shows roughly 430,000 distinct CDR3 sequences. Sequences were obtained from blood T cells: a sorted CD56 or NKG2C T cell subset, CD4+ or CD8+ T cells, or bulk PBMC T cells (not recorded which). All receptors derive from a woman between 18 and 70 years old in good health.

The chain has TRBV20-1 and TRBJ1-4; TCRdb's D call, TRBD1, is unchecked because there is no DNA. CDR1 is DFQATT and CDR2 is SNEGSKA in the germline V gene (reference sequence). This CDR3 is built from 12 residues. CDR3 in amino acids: CSYRDSREKLFF.

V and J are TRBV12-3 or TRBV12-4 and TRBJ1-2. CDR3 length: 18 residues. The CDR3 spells CASSFPGLGTRGNYGYTF.

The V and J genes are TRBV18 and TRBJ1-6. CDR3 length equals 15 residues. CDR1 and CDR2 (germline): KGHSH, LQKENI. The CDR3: CASSWDLPNNSPLHF.

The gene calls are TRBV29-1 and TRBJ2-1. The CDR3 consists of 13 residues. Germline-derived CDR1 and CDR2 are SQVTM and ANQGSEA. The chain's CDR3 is CSVGLTNYNEQFF.

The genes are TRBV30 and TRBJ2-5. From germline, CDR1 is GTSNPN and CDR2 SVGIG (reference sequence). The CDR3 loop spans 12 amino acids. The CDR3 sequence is CAWSQVSETQYF.

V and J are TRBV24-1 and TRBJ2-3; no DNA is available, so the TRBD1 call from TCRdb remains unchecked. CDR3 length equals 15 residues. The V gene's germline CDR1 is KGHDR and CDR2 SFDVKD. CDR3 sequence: CATSDQDRDTDTQYF.

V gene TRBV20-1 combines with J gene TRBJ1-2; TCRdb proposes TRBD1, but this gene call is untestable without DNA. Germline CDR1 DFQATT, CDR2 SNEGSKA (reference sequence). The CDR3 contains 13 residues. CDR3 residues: CSARDQQGAGYTF.

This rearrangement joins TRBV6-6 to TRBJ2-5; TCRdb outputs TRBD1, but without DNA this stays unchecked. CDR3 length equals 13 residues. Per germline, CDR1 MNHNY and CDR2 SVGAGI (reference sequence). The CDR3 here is CASIEGDEETQYF.

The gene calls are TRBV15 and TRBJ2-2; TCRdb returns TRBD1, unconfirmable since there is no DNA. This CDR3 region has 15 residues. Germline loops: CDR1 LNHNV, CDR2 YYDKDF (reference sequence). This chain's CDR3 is CATTTGTGVSGELFF.

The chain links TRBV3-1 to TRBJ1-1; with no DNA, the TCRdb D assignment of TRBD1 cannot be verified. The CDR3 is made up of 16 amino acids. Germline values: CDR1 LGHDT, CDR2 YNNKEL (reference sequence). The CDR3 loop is CASSPDRRPMNTEAFF.

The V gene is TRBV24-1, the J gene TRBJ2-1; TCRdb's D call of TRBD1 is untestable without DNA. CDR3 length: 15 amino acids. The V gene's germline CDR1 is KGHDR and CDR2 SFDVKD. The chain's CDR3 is CATGEDFTGRNEQFF.

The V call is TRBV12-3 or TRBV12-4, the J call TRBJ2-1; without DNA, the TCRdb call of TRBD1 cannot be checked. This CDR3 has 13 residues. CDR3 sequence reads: CASVLRGRSAQFF.

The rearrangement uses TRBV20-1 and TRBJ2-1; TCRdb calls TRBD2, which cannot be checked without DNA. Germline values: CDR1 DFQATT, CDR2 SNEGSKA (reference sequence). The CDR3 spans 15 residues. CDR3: CSARGGGLADNEQFF.

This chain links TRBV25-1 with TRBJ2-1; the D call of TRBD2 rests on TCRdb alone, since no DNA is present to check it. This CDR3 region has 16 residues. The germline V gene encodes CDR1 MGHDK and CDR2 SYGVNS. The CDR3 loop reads CASSEFATSGSDEQFF.

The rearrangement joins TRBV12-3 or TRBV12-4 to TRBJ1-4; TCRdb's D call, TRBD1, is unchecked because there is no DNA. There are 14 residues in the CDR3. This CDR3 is CASSPVGENEKLFF.

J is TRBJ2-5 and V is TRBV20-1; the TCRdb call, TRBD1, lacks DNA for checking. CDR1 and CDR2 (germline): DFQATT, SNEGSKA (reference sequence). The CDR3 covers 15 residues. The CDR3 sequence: CSATVGQALQETQYF.

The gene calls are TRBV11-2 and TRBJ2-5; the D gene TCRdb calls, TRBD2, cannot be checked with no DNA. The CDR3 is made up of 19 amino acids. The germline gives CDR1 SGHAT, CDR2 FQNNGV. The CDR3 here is CASSSPGWSSGIVEETQYF.

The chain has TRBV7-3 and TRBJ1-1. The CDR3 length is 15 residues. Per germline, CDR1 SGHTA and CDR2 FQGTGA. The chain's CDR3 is CASSSLSVMNTEAFF.

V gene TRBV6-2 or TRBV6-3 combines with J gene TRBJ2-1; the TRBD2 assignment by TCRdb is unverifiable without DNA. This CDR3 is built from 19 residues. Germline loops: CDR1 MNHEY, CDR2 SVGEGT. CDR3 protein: CASSYFNSGLAGRRNEQFF.

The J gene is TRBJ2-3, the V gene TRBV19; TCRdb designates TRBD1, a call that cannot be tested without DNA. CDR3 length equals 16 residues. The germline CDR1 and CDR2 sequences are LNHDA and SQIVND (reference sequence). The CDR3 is CASSIGRRGGTDTQYF.

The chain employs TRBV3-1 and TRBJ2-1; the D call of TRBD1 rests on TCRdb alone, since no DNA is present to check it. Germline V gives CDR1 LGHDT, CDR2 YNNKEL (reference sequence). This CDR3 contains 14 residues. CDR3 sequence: CASSQGQGGIEQFF.

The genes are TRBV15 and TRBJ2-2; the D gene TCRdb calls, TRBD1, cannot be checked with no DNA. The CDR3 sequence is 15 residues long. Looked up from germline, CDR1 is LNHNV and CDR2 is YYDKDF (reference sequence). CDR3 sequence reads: CATSRVGQGAGELFF.

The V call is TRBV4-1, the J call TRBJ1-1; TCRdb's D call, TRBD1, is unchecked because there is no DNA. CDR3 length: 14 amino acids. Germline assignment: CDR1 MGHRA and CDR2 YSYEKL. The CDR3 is CASSRDREDTEAFF.

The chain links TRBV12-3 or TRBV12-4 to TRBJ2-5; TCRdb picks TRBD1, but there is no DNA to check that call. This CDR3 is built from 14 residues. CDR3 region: CASRNRDTQETQYF.